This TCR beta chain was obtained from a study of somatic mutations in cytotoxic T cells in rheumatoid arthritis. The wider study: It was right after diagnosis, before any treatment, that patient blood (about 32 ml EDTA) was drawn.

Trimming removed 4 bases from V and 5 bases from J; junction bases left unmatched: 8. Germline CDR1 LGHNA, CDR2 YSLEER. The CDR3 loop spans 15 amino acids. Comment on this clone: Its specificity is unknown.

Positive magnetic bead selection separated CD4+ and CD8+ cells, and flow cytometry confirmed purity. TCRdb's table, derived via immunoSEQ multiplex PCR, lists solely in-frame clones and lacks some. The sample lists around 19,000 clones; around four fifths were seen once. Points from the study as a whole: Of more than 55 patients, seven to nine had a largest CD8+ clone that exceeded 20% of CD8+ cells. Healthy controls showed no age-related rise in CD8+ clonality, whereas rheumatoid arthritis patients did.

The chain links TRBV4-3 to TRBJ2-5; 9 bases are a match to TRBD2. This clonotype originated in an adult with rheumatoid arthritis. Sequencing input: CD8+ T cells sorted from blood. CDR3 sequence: CASSPLAGRDETQYF. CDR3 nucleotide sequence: TGCGCCAGCAGCCCTCTAGCGGGAAGGGATGAGACCCAGTACTTC.